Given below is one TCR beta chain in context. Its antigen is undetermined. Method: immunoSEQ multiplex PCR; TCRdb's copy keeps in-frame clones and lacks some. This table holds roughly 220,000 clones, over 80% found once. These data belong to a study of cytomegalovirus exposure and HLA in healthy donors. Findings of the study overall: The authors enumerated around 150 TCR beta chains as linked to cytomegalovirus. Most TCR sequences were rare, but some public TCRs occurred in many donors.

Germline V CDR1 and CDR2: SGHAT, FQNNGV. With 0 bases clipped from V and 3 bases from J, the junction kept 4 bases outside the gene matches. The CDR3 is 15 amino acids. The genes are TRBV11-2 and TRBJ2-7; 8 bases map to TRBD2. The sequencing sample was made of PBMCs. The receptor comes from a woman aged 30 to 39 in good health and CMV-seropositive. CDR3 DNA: TGTGCCAGCAGCTTAGAGGGTAGCGGGAACTACGAGCAGTACTTC. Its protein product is CASSLEGSGNYEQYF.